Sequencing of this T cell receptor beta chain was carried out in a study of CD8 T cells in ankylosing spondylitis. Study-wide results and caveats: For ankylosing spondylitis blood, a TCR beta motif of several highly homologous variants appeared characteristic.

One entry per CDR3 protein results from TCRdb running MiXCR on the 5' RACE reads. The table lists roughly 150,000 distinct CDR3 sequences, 30% to 40% of them singletons. This CDR3 region has 16 residues. After removal of 4 bases from V and 6 bases from J, the junction contained 9 bases not matched to a gene. Germline loops: CDR1 MNHEY, CDR2 SVGEGT. Of note for this clonotype: As yet, its antigen is unknown.

The specimen sequenced was synovial fluid, either unsorted or a sorted T cell fraction (not recorded which). The chain carries TRBV6-2 or TRBV6-3 and TRBJ2-1; 10 nucleotides agree with TRBD1. The source of this sequence is a male donor with ankylosing spondylitis. Here the CDR3 reads CASSFYGTGVLNEQFF. The CDR3 region has the DNA TGTGCCAGCAGTTTCTACGGGACAGGGGTGCTCAATGAGCAGTTCTTC.